A selection of T cell receptor beta chains follows, all from one sample in a study of blood T cell repertoires in COVID-19. Sequenced by immunoSEQ multiplex PCR; TCRdb stores in-frame clones only, minus some. This sample carries hundreds of thousands of clones, around 83% of them seen once, and the ten largest clones take 7% to 10%. Sequencing input: peripheral blood. The receptors were gathered from a woman aged 50 to 60 with acute or convalescent COVID-19. The CDR3 runs from the conserved cysteine through the conserved F or W. A D gene is named only where the DNA matches it firmly. Clone size appears in some rows only: once, few, many, or a class for an expanded clone.

>TRBJ2-3|.|TRBD2|TRBV7-2
CASRRGLLAGAPTDTQYF
TGTGCCAGCAGGAGAGGCCTATTAGCGGGAGCCCCCACAGATACGCAGTATTTT
>TRBJ2-3|.|.|TRBV9
CASSQGGGTPDTQYF
TGTGCCAGCAGCCAGGGGGGCGGGACCCCAGATACGCAGTATTTT
>TRBJ2-1|.|.|TRBV28
CASSLSQRETYNEQFF
TGTGCCAGCAGTTTATCCCAGAGGGAGACCTACAATGAGCAGTTCTTC
>TRBJ2-1|.|TRBD2|TRBV29-1
CSALAGPSYNEQFF
TGCAGCGCTTTAGCGGGACCCTCCTACAATGAGCAGTTCTTC
>TRBJ1-4|.|.|TRBV28
CASSSTQGLGEKLFF
TGTGCCAGCAGTTCGACACAGGGATTAGGTGAAAAACTGTTTTTT
>TRBJ2-1|.|.|TRBV5-1
CASSSQRAGSGDEQFF
TGCGCCAGCAGCAGTCAGAGGGCGGGGAGCGGAGATGAGCAGTTCTTC
>TRBJ2-7|.|TRBD2|TRBV5-1
CASSLLAGGPNKEQYF
TGCGCCAGCAGCTTGCTCGCGGGAGGGCCCAATAAGGAGCAGTACTTC
>TRBJ2-5|.|TRBD2|TRBV7-3
CASSSGTSGGETQYF
TGTGCCAGCAGCTCCGGGACTAGCGGAGGGGAGACCCAGTACTTC
>TRBJ2-7|.|TRBD1|TRBV10-3
CAIRGTDPYEQYF
TGTGCCATCAGGGGGACAGACCCCTACGAGCAGTACTTC
>TRBJ2-3|.|TRBD2|TRBV19
CASSIVRTSGNTDTQYF
TGTGCCAGTAGTATAGTGAGGACTAGCGGGAACACAGATACGCAGTATTTT
>TRBJ2-7|.|TRBD2|TRBV6-6
CASSSGTSGYEQYF
TGTGCCAGCAGTTCCGGGACTAGCGGTTACGAGCAGTACTTC
>TRBJ2-3|.|TRBD2|TRBV9
CASSDLLAASTDTQYF
TGTGCCAGCAGCGACCTCCTAGCGGCTAGCACAGATACGCAGTATTTT
>TRBJ2-5|.|TRBD2|TRBV19
CASSNLRLAGQQETQYF
TGTGCCAGTAGTAACCTTAGACTAGCGGGACAACAAGAGACCCAGTACTTC
>TRBJ2-7|.|.|TRBV9
CASSVQPGVRYEQYF
TGTGCCAGCAGCGTCCAGCCAGGGGTTCGGTACGAGCAGTACTTC
>TRBJ2-7|.|.|TRBV7-9
CASSGRGFHEQYF
TGTGCCAGCAGCGGGCGGGGTTTCCACGAGCAGTACTTC
>TRBJ1-5|.|TRBD1|TRBV28
CASRKTGGGGQPQHF
TGTGCCAGCAGAAAAACAGGGGGCGGGGGTCAGCCCCAGCATTTT
>TRBJ2-5|.|.|TRBV7-3
CASSLVRGKTQYF
TGTGCCAGCAGCTTAGTCAGGGGAAAGACCCAGTACTTC
>TRBJ1-2|.|.|TRBV7-2
CASSPSGTTNYGYTF
TGTGCCAGCAGCCCCTCGGGGACTACTAACTATGGCTACACCTTC
>TRBJ2-1|.|TRBD1|TRBV19
CASSRTPGQSYNEQFF
TGTGCCAGTAGTAGAACACCGGGACAGTCCTACAATGAGCAGTTCTTC
>TRBJ2-7|.|.|TRBV7-6
CASSRSGDFSYEQYF
TGTGCCAGCAGCCGAAGCGGAGACTTCTCCTACGAGCAGTACTTC
>TRBJ1-2|.|TRBD1|TRBV2
CASSDGGTGVYGYTF
TGTGCCAGCAGTGATGGCGGGACAGGGGTTTATGGCTACACCTTC
>TRBJ2-2|.|.|TRBV7-9
CASSLGTPLTGELFF
TGTGCCAGCAGCTTAGGGACACCGTTGACCGGGGAGCTGTTTTTT
>TRBJ1-5|few|.|TRBV27
CASSLRVGGAGNQPQHF
TGTGCCAGCAGTTTACGTGTTGGGGGGGCCGGCAATCAGCCCCAGCATTTT
>TRBJ1-5|.|TRBD1|TRBV28
CASSLRTGSPNQPQHF
TGTGCCAGCAGTCTCCGGACAGGCAGCCCCAATCAGCCCCAGCATTTT
>TRBJ1-5|.|TRBD1|TRBV24-1
CATSAGTGNGQPQHF
TGTGCCACCAGTGCCGGGACAGGGAATGGGCAGCCCCAGCATTTT
>TRBJ2-5|.|.|TRBV11-2
CASSRGSQETQYF
TGTGCCAGCAGTCGGGGGAGCCAAGAGACCCAGTACTTC
>TRBJ1-6|.|.|TRBV13
CASSLGDVGGVPLHF
TGTGCCAGCAGCTTAGGGGACGTGGGCGGGGTCCCCCTCCACTTT
>TRBJ2-7|.|TRBD2|TRBV28
CASGSGAMTYEQYF
TGTGCCTCCGGTAGCGGGGCTATGACCTACGAGCAGTACTTC
>TRBJ1-4|.|.|TRBV27
CASSRIPPREKLFF
TGTGCCAGCAGCCGAATTCCCCCACGGGAAAAACTGTTTTTT
>TRBJ2-1|.|.|TRBV29-1
CSPSPHPTYNEQFF
TGCAGCCCCTCTCCACACCCGACCTACAATGAGCAGTTCTTC
>TRBJ2-2|few|TRBD1|TRBV5-6
CASSPIWGDRVQSGELFF
TGTGCCAGCAGCCCCATTTGGGGGGACAGGGTTCAATCGGGGGAGCTGTTTTTT
>TRBJ2-3|.|TRBD1|TRBV19
CASSGTGASTDTQYF
TGTGCCAGTAGTGGGACAGGGGCTAGCACAGATACGCAGTATTTT
>TRBJ1-1|.|.|TRBV19
CASSIVTGLTEAFF
TGTGCCAGTAGTATAGTAACAGGTCTTACTGAAGCTTTCTTT
>TRBJ1-1|.|TRBD1|TRBV24-1
CATSDSRTGGKAEAFF
TGTGCCACCAGTGATTCCAGGACAGGGGGCAAGGCTGAAGCTTTCTTT